These 8 T cell receptor beta chains were sequenced from one sample in a study of OX40 agonist ivuxolimab in advanced cancers. Libraries were prepared by immunoSEQ multiplex PCR; TCRdb keeps only in-frame clonotypes and omits some of them. This sample carries 72,000 or so clones, approximately 89% of them seen once, and the ten largest clones take 11%. This sample comprised CD4+ or CD8+ T cells sorted from blood, obtained in a trial of the OX40 agonist ivuxolimab. These receptor sequences come from an adult with an advanced solid tumor such as melanoma, head and neck, liver or kidney cancer.

The V and J genes are TRBV5-1 and TRBJ2-1; 9 nucleotides agree with TRBD2. There are 14 residues in the CDR3. V was pared by 4 bases and J by 4 bases, with 3 bases of the junction left unmatched. CDR1 and CDR2 (germline): SGHRS, YFSETQ. The CDR3 loop is CASSGSGGYNEQFF. The CDR3 nucleotides read TGCGCCAGCAGCGGTAGCGGGGGTTACAATGAGCAGTTCTTC.

About this clone itself: Relative to the germline gene, one junction end is altered; a read error may explain this. The J gene is TRBJ2-7, the V gene TRBV7-6; D possibly corresponds to TRBD1 (6 bases). The CDR3 consists of 14 residues. Germline V gives CDR1 SGHVS, CDR2 FNYEAQ. The CDR3 DNA sequence: TGTGCCAGCGGCTTACCACAGGGTTTTGGCGAGCAGTACTTC. Protein product: CASGLPQGFGEQYF.

The CDR3 DNA sequence: TGTGCCAGCAGCCGTCGACAGGGCACAGATACGCAGTATTTT. Its translation: CASSRRQGTDTQYF. The chain couples TRBV7-2 to TRBJ2-3; the D gene is possibly TRBD1 (6 bases). The CDR3 sequence is 14 residues long. Trimming removed 5 bases from V and 1 base from J, with 10 bases in between. Germline V gene sequence: CDR1 SGHTA, CDR2 FQGNSA.

The genes are TRBV4-1 and TRBJ2-3; D perhaps matches TRBD2 (6 bases). CDR3 size: 13 residues. V was trimmed by 8 bases and J by 0 bases, leaving 9 bases between them. From germline, CDR1 is MGHRA and CDR2 YSYEKL. This chain's CDR3 is CASRGLSTDTQYF. The CDR3, as DNA: TGCGCCAGCCGGGGGTTGAGCACAGATACGCAGTATTTT.

The chain combines TRBV7-8 with TRBJ1-1, with D hard to call. The germline V gene has CDR1 SGHVS and CDR2 FQNEAQ. The CDR3 length is 13 residues. The V end lost 4 bases, the J end lost 0 bases, and 6 bases lay between the germline ends. The CDR3 loop is CASSSQMNTEAFF. The CDR3 DNA reads TGTGCCAGCAGCTCACAGATGAACACTGAAGCTTTCTTT. Combining the CDR3 with reference TRBV7-8 and TRBJ1-1 gives the whole variable domain GAGVSQSPRYKVAKRGQDVALRCDPISGHVSLFWYQQALGQGPEFLTYFQNEAQLDKSGLPSDRFFAERPEGSVSTLKIQRTQQEDSAVYLCASSSQMNTEAFFGQGTRLTVV.

V usage is TRBV6-1 and J usage is TRBJ1-4, with a weak D call TRBD1 (5 bases). V was clipped by 1 base and J by 6 bases, with 12 bases between them. CDR3 length: 15 amino acids. Germline CDR1 is MNHNS and CDR2 is SASEGT. The DNA for the CDR3 is TGTGCCAGCAGTGAAGGTTGGGGGGACGATGAAAAACTGTTTTTT. Its translation is CASSEGWGDDEKLFF.

V gene TRBV28 combines with J gene TRBJ2-5; perhaps TRBD1 as D (6 bases). V gave up 8 bases and J gave up 5 bases, with 15 bases separating them. Germline V gene lookup returns CDR1 MDHEN and CDR2 SYDVKM. The CDR3 is made up of 13 amino acids. CDR3 bases: TGTGCCAGCTATAAAGGGGGAATGGAGACCCAGTACTTC. Translated, it gives CASYKGGMETQYF.

The rearrangement links TRBV6-1 to TRBJ2-6, with unresolved D. Trimming cost V 5 bases and J 11 bases, with 10 bases left between them. This CDR3 is built from 12 residues. Germline values: CDR1 MNHNS, CDR2 SASEGT. CDR3 DNA sequence: TGTGCCAGCAGTTTCCTCACATACGTCCTGACTTTC. Translation: CASSFLTYVLTF.